This T cell receptor beta chain was sequenced in a study of CD8 T cells in Susac syndrome. The study sequenced TCR beta in blood CD8+ and CD4+ T cells. The control participants were healthy donors, and these controls were matched with respect to both age and sex. The CDR3 length is 14 residues. CDR1 is SQVTM, CDR2 ANQGSEA, per germline. J was trimmed by 5 bases and V by 4 bases; bases with no gene match: 7. With random hexamers, 0.5 to 1 ug RNA was reverse transcribed. Using its own MiXCR run on the immunoSEQ multiplex PCR reads, TCRdb lists one record per CDR3 protein. Of roughly 200,000 distinct CDR3 sequences listed, about 95% are singletons.

The sequence was obtained from a human donor in good health. V is TRBV29-1 and J is TRBJ2-3; 9 bases are shared with TRBD1. The source material was CD4+ T cells from PBMCs. CDR3 DNA: TGCAGCGTTGGTTTCGGGACAGGGTTAGATACGCAGTATTTT. This gives the protein CSVGFGTGLDTQYF.